This T cell receptor beta chain was sequenced in a study of cytomegalovirus exposure and HLA in healthy donors (dated by TCRdb to the late 2010s). For the wider study: In an earlier analysis of 450 to 750 of the donors, approximately 260 Gb of sequence data and 100 million or so unique TCR beta sequences from about 190 million T cells were reported. HLA typing included class I and class II loci at four-digit resolution. Among around 400 genotyped donors of the cohort, an average of approximately 200,000 unique TCR beta nucleotide sequences was sequenced per donor, of which about 18% were non-productive. High-throughput TCR immunosequencing, statistical association of individual TCRs with disease status, and machine learning were combined to predict cytomegalovirus infection status. In a later genetic analysis, genome-wide SNP genotypes for about 65% of the 666 donors were used, and that subset was treated as a discovery cohort. About 5 DR-DQ haplotypes were handled as single units for association and clustering, since linkage in the cohort was strong. All discovery cohort repertoires had been generated on a single sequencing platform. The number of typed donors differed by locus: about 629-630 for A, B, C, DRB1 and DQB1; approximately 530 for DQA1; over 600 for DPA1; and around 490 for DPB1. About 330 gigabases of sequencing data and around 85 million unique TCR sequences made up an early release that covered 500 to 700 HLA-typed donors. The T cell repertoires of under 750 subjects were profiled by immunosequencing and related to cytomegalovirus serostatus. An earlier analysis of 587 of the donors used high-throughput TCR beta sequencing to judge whether each TCR beta V gene segment behaved as functional or pseudogenic. Of the roughly 400 genotyped donors, over 65% fell in the genetic ancestry cluster associated with self-reported Caucasian donors. Donor age, sex, ethnicity and CMV serostatus were compiled alongside the repertoire data. A later analysis re-analyzed previously published TCR beta repertoires from several hundred donors and added high-resolution HLA genotyping to study TCR occurrence patterns. The later analysis used no new phenotypic data to find candidate immune exposures, relying instead on TCR beta sequences and their occurrence across donors. Along with the approximately 700-subject first cohort, a separate validation cohort of over 90 different subjects was used. The study aimed to test whether cataloging public T cell receptors could reveal signatures of past pathogen exposure.

The library relied on the immunoSEQ multiplex PCR assay. A mixture of 60 forward primers for TCR Vbeta segments and 13 reverse primers for TCR Jbeta segments was used in the multiplex PCR. The CDR3 region of rearranged TCR beta genes was amplified from genomic DNA with a multiplex PCR assay. The amplified TCR beta libraries were sequenced on the Illumina HiSeq System as 87-base-pair reads. In the source study's methods: Across the roughly 700 repertoires, a later analysis counted 60 million to 90 million unique TCR beta chains, 9 million to 14 million of which were shared by at least two donors. A nearest-neighbor algorithm error-corrected the raw reads and collapsed the reads into unique sequences, merging closely related sequences to remove PCR and sequencing errors. To assign V, D and J gene segments, CDR3 sequences were aligned to IMGT reference sequences. For a sequence to be retained, a match of at least six nucleotides to both a V gene segment and a J gene segment was required. Rearrangements were called productive when the CDR3 lacked stop codons and stayed in frame with V and J; all others were non-productive. Following IMGT convention, CDR3 was defined as the stretch from the second conserved V-encoded cysteine to the conserved J-encoded phenylalanine. The earlier analysis of approximately 590 of the donors excluded any sequence lacking an unambiguous match to a single V gene segment. An earlier analysis of a few hundred of the donors classified V segments as functional when productive rearrangements were above 56.7% and as segregating when the standard deviation between donors was above 5%. To diagnose cytomegalovirus status from the catalog of TCR beta chain sequences, a statistical classification framework was built. In a later analysis, V and J genes were assigned by comparing TCR nucleotide sequences against IMGT/GENE-DB human TR gene sequences. A later analysis assigned CDR3 sequences and most-parsimonious VDJ recombination scenarios with the TCRdist pipeline. In a later analysis, each TCR beta chain was defined by its CDR3 amino acid sequence together with its V-gene family, and reads without a unique V-gene family were excluded. A later analysis removed 592 highly shared, low-generation-probability nucleotide sequences to deal with suspected cross-contamination and a sequencing artifact. For each public chain, a later analysis derived a clonal expansion index from normalized ranks of inferred template counts within each repertoire. In a later analysis, generation probabilities were computed with a VDJ recombination model fitted to out-of-frame rearrangements, and the resulting probabilities were checked against IGoR. In a later analysis, TCR-TCR, TCR-HLA and TCR-CMV co-occurrence was scored with hypergeometric tests, and a repertoire-size bias correction was applied to TCR pairs. In a later analysis, false discovery rates were estimated by permuting HLA or CMV assignments 20 times. In a later analysis, co-occurring TCRs were grouped with DBSCAN, and TCRdist sequence similarity was added when clustering was performed within HLA-allele-positive subsets. Repertoires with fewer than 30,000 or more than 120,000 public chains were left out of co-occurrence clustering, as were five repertoires with anomalous nucleotide sharing. Drawn from immuneACCESS, this table holds only the in-frame rearrangements with V and J called that TCRdb kept. Clones are partly lost; checked studies trace under half to an unresolved V gene and leave the rest unexplained. That table supplies the V and J calls and clone size; D and trimming were determined from the DNA. Within this sample are approximately 95,000 clones, with around 72% of them counted one time only. The ten largest clones capture over 9.5% of the sample.

Reading from cysteine to phenylalanine, the CDR3 counts 14 amino acids. Here the CDR3 DNA is all that survives: 42 bases in frame from base 1. At the junction V is shortened by 2 bases and J by 5 bases, with 10 bases in between. CDR1 is given as KGHSH and CDR2 as LQKENI, both from the germline V gene. Results the study describes overall, beyond this receptor: An earlier analysis of around 540 of the donors showed that most TCR beta V segments appeared in productive rearrangements either about 87% or about 30% of the time, which broadly matched IMGT annotations. In a later genetic analysis, a missense DCLRE1C variant was associated with V-gene and J-gene trimming of TCR beta chains, and the association was replicated in an independent cohort. Because counts were too low, roughly 16 rarely observed V segments, including chromosome 9 orphons, were left out of the earlier analysis of 500 to 650 of the donors. Most CMV-associated TCR beta chains appeared to be HLA-restricted in a later analysis, and the HLA associations seemed to be driven largely by CMV exposure. When HLA alleles, especially DR and DQ, strongly co-occurred, TCR associations were difficult to assign to individual alleles. Cytomegalovirus status was reported to be diagnosed by the classifier with high specificity and sensitivity in both the original and validation cohorts. Sequencing depth was assumed to be roughly uniform across donors in the presence/absence analyses, though that assumption may not hold. Three of the identified cytomegalovirus-associated TCR beta chains were confirmed in vitro to be specific for cytomegalovirus antigens. Linkage disequilibrium might explain the correlated functional status among segregating V segments, but an unknown experimental factor could not be ruled out. A further reported finding was that TCR beta sequences accurately predicted the HLA-A and HLA-B alleles for most subjects in the first cohort. Across donors, most TCR sequences were observed very rarely, whereas some public TCRs were present in many individuals. The sequencing pipeline was judged likely to have produced a cluster of highly shared sequence variants as a technical artifact. A later genetic analysis reported fewer N-insertions in productive TCRs among donors in an Asian-associated ancestry cluster than the roughly 700-donor mean. The study listed 150 to 200 TCR beta chains as associated with cytomegalovirus. The cohort was sequenced for TCR beta chains only, and without alpha or paired-chain data the features that could be detected were limited. It was suggested by the authors that the approach could potentially be generalized to other disease states and immunological phenotypes. A later analysis reported that several top co-occurrence clusters appeared linked to parvovirus B19, influenza, CMV and Epstein-Barr virus. Specific HLA alleles were associated with 16,951 TCR beta sequences at a false discovery rate of 0.05 in a later analysis. The only immune exposure information available for the cohort was CMV serostatus. A later analysis found that TCR association rates varied across HLA loci, with DRB1 alleles showing the most associated TCRs and HLA-C alleles the fewest. Some IMGT-functional V segments, including TRBV6-2 and TRBV6-3, could not be distinguished by the 87-base-pair reads and were therefore excluded. Compared with equally common non-associated chains, HLA-associated TCR beta chains in a later analysis were more clonally expanded and had lower generation probabilities. Because HLA typing was unavailable for some donors at each locus, only the typed subset was used in association tests.

The cohort consisted of approximately 670 healthy bone marrow donors. At the time of sampling, every cohort member was nominally healthy, though immune exposures that went unrecorded were likely present. The donor tested CMV seropositive and was one of the 289 seropositive cohort members. A peripheral blood sample was collected from each donor, and TCR beta sequencing was performed on peripheral blood mononuclear cells. The Qiagen DNeasy Blood Extraction Kit was used to extract genomic DNA from the blood cell samples. Details on this clone: Its antigen remains unidentified. Per-base quality was not reported, and no clone a single base away is much larger than it.

Sequencing input: PBMCs. This receptor was taken from a man between 18 and 29 years old in good health and CMV-seropositive. The rearranged chain carries TRBV18 and TRBJ1-5; the D gene assignment is ambiguous. The CDR3 loop reads CASSPFVGDQPQHF. The DNA sequence reads TGTGCCAGCTCACCATTTGTCGGGGATCAGCCCCAGCATTTT.